This note documents a single T cell receptor beta chain sequence. Antigen unknown. This record belongs to a study of T cell responses to AZD1222 COVID-19 vaccine. Study summary: Samples with a second dose at about 4 or about 12 weeks were pooled together. Findings and caveats of the study: Clonal diversity may have been underestimated in mostly white British donors.

V lost 3 bases and J lost 6, with 11 bases in between. The germline V gene has CDR1 MNHEY and CDR2 SMNVEV (reference sequence). CDR3 size: 13 residues. This table comes from immunoSEQ multiplex PCR, and its TCRdb copy is limited to in-frame clones, with some not included. The profile shows under 200,000 clones, 90% of them singletons. The starting material was peripheral blood, obtained on day 0 of AZD1222 vaccination. This rearrangement joins TRBV27 to TRBJ1-2, with D hard to call. The sequence was collected from an adult in good health. The CDR3 DNA is TGTGCCAGCAGTTTCCGGGAAAAGGATGGCTACACCTTC. Its translation: CASSFREKDGYTF.